This T cell receptor (beta chain) was recovered during a study of identical twins. TCRdb passed the 5' RACE reads through MiXCR, listing each CDR3 protein once. The sample includes approximately 1.8 million distinct CDR3 sequences, around 29% of them seen just once. Germline V lookup: CDR1 LNHDA, CDR2 SQIVND (reference sequence). V was trimmed by 4 bases and J by 1 base, leaving 7 bases between them. CDR3 length: 14 amino acids. The sequenced sample consisted of cord blood. The chain couples TRBV19 to TRBJ2-2; D gene ambiguous. This TCR came from a newborn girl in good health. The CDR3 protein is CASSTLGNTGELFF. DNA for the CDR3: TGTGCCAGTAGTACTTTGGGGAACACCGGGGAGCTGTTTTTT.